This TCR beta chain was retrieved from a study of OX40 agonist ivuxolimab in advanced cancers. Notes on the study in general: CD8+ T cells showed, on average, more clonal expansion than CD4+ cells. CD4+ and CD8+ blood T cells expanded clonally by week 6 at 0.1 to 3.0 mg/kg.

Assay: immunoSEQ multiplex PCR; the TCRdb copy retains only in-frame clones and omits some. The repertoire holds roughly 64,000 clones, with approximately 85% as singletons. With regard to this clone: Its antigen is not identified.

Blood sampling took place at baseline, cycle 4 day 1, and cycle 7 day 1. The receptor was isolated from an adult with an advanced solid tumor such as melanoma, head and neck, liver or kidney cancer. The sequencing used CD4+ or CD8+ T cells sorted from blood, collected in a trial of the OX40 agonist ivuxolimab.

The CDR3 loop is CASSPRTANTGELFF. CDR3 DNA: TGTGCCAGCTCACCTAGGACGGCGAACACCGGGGAGCTGTTTTTT. This chain uses TRBV18 with TRBJ2-2; D not certain. In germline, CDR1 is KGHSH, CDR2 LQKENI. This CDR3 contains 15 residues. The V gene lost 3 bases and the J gene lost 0 bases, with 8 bases spanning the gap. Based on the CDR3 plus reference TRBV18 and TRBJ2-2, the full variable domain is NAGVMQNPRHLVRRRGQEARLRCSPMKGHSHVYWYRQLPEEGLKFMVYLQKENIIDESGMPKERFSAEFPKEGPSILRIQQVVRGDSAAYFCASSPRTANTGELFFGEGSRLTVL.